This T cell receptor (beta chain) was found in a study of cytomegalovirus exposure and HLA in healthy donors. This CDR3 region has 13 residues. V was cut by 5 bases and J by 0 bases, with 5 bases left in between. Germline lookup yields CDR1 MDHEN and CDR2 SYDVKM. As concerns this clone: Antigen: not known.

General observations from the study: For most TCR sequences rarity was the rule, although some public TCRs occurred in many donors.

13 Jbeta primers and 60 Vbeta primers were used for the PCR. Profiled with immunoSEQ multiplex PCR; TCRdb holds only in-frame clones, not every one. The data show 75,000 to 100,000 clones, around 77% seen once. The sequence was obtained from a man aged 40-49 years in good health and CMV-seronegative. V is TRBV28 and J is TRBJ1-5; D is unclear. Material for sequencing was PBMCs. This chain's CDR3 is CASSLYSNQPQHF. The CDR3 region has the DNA TGTGCCAGCAGTCTTTATAGCAATCAGCCCCAGCATTTT.